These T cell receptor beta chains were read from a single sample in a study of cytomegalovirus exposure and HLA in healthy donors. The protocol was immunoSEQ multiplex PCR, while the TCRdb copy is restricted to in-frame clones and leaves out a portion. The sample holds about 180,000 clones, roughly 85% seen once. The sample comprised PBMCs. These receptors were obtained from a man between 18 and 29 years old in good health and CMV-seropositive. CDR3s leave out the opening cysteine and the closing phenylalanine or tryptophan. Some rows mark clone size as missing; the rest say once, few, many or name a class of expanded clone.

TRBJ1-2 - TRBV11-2 ASSLDWAGFPYGYT
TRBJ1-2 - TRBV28 ASRVYMGQSYGYT
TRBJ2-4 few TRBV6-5 ASSTSAKNIQY
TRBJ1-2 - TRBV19 ASTPGQNFYGYT
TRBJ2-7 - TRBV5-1 ASSPGTGFYEQY
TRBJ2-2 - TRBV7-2 ASSSRLAQNTGELF
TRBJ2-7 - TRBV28 ASSPGDSSSYEQY
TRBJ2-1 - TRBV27 ASSDPRGEQF
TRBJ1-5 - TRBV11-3 ASSFGGNQPQH
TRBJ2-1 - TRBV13 ATTREGQDEQF
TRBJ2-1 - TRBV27 ASGTSGSNEQF
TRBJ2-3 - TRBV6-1 ASSEGLLAASTDTQY
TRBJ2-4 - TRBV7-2 ASSFLGLRDIQY
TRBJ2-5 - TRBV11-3 ASSLVSRRNQETQY
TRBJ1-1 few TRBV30 AWSRDRDTEAF
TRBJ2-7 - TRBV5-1 ASSLWIGDTYEQY
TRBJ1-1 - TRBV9 ASSVWASNTEAF
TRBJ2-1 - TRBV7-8 ASIADSNNEQF
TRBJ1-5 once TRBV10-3 AISPDRAQPQH
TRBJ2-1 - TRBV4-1 ASSHPPGGEQF